These T cell receptor beta chains were read from a single sample in a study of tumor-infiltrating lymphocytes in primary liver carcinoma. TCRdb fed the multiplex PCR reads into MiXCR, producing one record per CDR3 protein. The repertoire holds 150,000 to 200,000 distinct CDR3 sequences, with around four fifths as singletons. The sequenced sample was tumor tissue from primary liver carcinoma. The source is a man between 40 and 49 years old with primary liver carcinoma and hepatitis B virus infection. Both conserved end residues are part of each CDR3. The D gene is left open where the match is weak. Clone size is given for some rows only: seen once, a few or many times, or a class if the clone is expanded.

cdr3_nt cdr3_aa j_call v_call d_call clone_size
TGTGTCGGCAGTGGGACAGGGGTAAGGATTGAAGCTTTCTTT CVGSGTGVRIEAFF TRBJ1-1 TRBV6-6 TRBD1 -
TGTGCCAGCAGCTCATGCACAGGGGAGCTGTTTTTT CASSSCTGELFF TRBJ2-2 TRBV6-2/TRBV6-3 - -
TGTGCCAGCAGTTGGAGCGGGAATCAGCCCCAGGATTTT CASSWSGNQPQDF TRBJ1-5 TRBV6-1 - once
TGTGCTAGCAGCCCCCGGACAGGGGTGATTAACAATCAGCCACAGCATTTT CASSPRTGVINNQPQHF TRBJ1-5 TRBV6-5 TRBD1 -
TGTGCCAGCAGCTTACTAGCGGGAGCCGGGCAATACTTC CASSLLAGAGQYF TRBJ2-1 TRBV11-3 TRBD2 -
TGTGCCAGCTGCTTCCGATCTCGCGCGAACACCGGGAAGCTGTTTTTT CASCFRSRANTGKLFF TRBJ2-2 TRBV7-3 - -
TGTGCCACCTCGACAGAGTATCTCGAGACCCAGTACTTC CATSTEYLETQYF TRBJ2-5 TRBV24-1 - -
TGTGCCAGCACGAAAAAGGCGGGAATCTACAATGAGCAGTTCTTC CASTKKAGIYNEQFF TRBJ2-1 TRBV6-2/TRBV6-3 - many
TGCAGCGTTGAAGGGGAGACAGGGGGGGGGCAGTACTTC CSVEGETGGGQYF TRBJ2-7 TRBV29-1 TRBD1 -
TGCAGCGTTTCGACTGTGACAGGGCCAAGTTCACCCCTCCACTTT CSVSTVTGPSSPLHF TRBJ1-6 TRBV29-1 TRBD1 -
TGCGCCAGCAGGGATAAACCAGGGGCGGGGTACGGGCAGTACTTC CASRDKPGAGYGQYF TRBJ2-7 TRBV5-1 - -
TGTGCCACCAGTTTAGCTTCAGCGGGTGTGACCGGGGAGCTGTTTTTT CATSLASAGVTGELFF TRBJ2-2 TRBV12-3/TRBV12-4 - -
TGTGCCAGCGGGAGCTGGGGCGATATGAACACTGAAGCTTTCTTT CASGSWGDMNTEAFF TRBJ1-1 TRBV2 - -
TGCAGCGTTCTTGACAACCAGCAGCTCTTC CSVLDNQQLF TRBJ2-1 TRBV29-1 - -
TGTGCCAGCAGTGATGGTAGGAACACTGAAGCTTTCTTT CASSDGRNTEAFF TRBJ1-1 TRBV6-1 - medium-sized
TGTGCCAGCTGTTACTCGACTAGCGGGAGTGAGACCCTGTACTTC CASCYSTSGSETLYF TRBJ2-5 TRBV6-2/TRBV6-3 TRBD2 -
TGTCCCAGCAGCTTCACAGGTCGAATAGATACGCAGTATTTT CPSSFTGRIDTQYF TRBJ2-3 TRBV5-5 - once
TGTCTCAGCAGCTTTAGCGTGAGGCGGACAGATACGCAGTATTTT CLSSFSVRRTDTQYF TRBJ2-3 TRBV11-3 - -
TGTACCAGTAGCTTAAGAGGGAATGCCCAGTACTTC CTSSLRGNAQYF TRBJ2-5 TRBV11-1 - once
TGTGCCAGCAGCTTAGCCCGGTCGTCTGGAAACACCATATATTTT CASSLARSSGNTIYF TRBJ1-3 TRBV13 - many
TGCAGCCTCTGGGGACTAGCGGGAAGGAGGGCAGATACGCAGTATTTT CSLWGLAGRRADTQYF TRBJ2-3 TRBV29-1 TRBD2 -
TGCATCGCGGCCGGGACTAGCGGGAGAACCGGGGAACTGTTTTTT CIAAGTSGRTGELFF TRBJ2-2 TRBV29-1 TRBD2 few
TGCGTCAGCAGCAATGGGGGGGAGCGGTACTTC CVSSNGGERYF TRBJ2-7 TRBV5-1 TRBD2 -
TGCAGCGTCCTCGACAGGAGCTCTGGAAGCATCATATATTTT CSVLDRSSGSIIYF TRBJ1-3 TRBV29-1 - -
TGTGCCAGCACCTTAGCAGCGGGAGTGGGTAATGAGCAGTTCTTC CASTLAAGVGNEQFF TRBJ2-1 TRBV12-3/TRBV12-4 TRBD2 -
TGTGCCACCAGTGAAGCCGGGACTAGCGATTACAATGAGCAGTTCTTC CATSEAGTSDYNEQFF TRBJ2-1 TRBV24-1 TRBD2 -
TGCGCCAGCAGCCAAGAGCCTACGGGAGCCAATGAGCAGGTCTTC CASSQEPTGANEQVF TRBJ2-1 TRBV4-3 - -
TGTACCAGCAGCTTACATCTGGGGGTGGCTCAACCCCAGCATTTT CTSSLHLGVAQPQHF TRBJ1-5 TRBV11-3 - -
TGTGCCAGCAGAGACCCAGGGGCCGCCTACCATGAGCAGTTCTTC CASRDPGAAYHEQFF TRBJ2-1 TRBV6-5 - -
TGTGCCAGCAGCCTTCCCGGGACTACCTGGACCAAAAGCATTCAGTACTTC CASSLPGTTWTKSIQYF TRBJ2-4 TRBV11-1 TRBD2 -
TGTGCCGTCACCCCGTGGGCTAGCGGGTTCTACAATGAGCAGTTCTTC CAVTPWASGFYNEQFF TRBJ2-1 TRBV10-3 TRBD2 once
TGTGCCAACAGCCACGCCGGGGGACAGGGGAACAATGGACAGTTCTTC CANSHAGGQGNNGQFF TRBJ2-1 TRBV4-2 TRBD1 -
TGCGCCAGCAGCCTTCTCGGGACAGGGTACGGGACTGAAGCTTTCTTT CASSLLGTGYGTEAFF TRBJ1-1 TRBV5-1 TRBD1 few
TGCACCAGCAGTGAGTCAAAAGCTGGAGTGGATACGCAGTATTTT CTSSESKAGVDTQYF TRBJ2-3 TRBV10-2 - -
TGCGCCAGCAGCCAGGATTTCCCGGGCGACAGGCCCCACCATTTT CASSQDFPGDRPHHF TRBJ1-5 TRBV4-3 - -
TGTGCCAGCAGCTTAGGCGTACTAGGACTCCCCCGCAATGAGCAGTTCTTC CASSLGVLGLPRNEQFF TRBJ2-1 TRBV11-3 - -
TGTGACAGCAGTACGGGACAGACTAACACCTGGGAGCTGTTTTTT CDSSTGQTNTWELFF TRBJ2-2 TRBV11-1 TRBD1 -
TGTGCCAGCTGTTACGTTGGGTTCTCTGGGGCCAACGTCCTGACTTTC CASCYVGFSGANVLTF TRBJ2-6 TRBV6-5 - -
TGTGCCAGCAGTCCTCTTCGACAGGGAACTAAGGGTGAGCAGTTCTTC CASSPLRQGTKGEQFF TRBJ2-1 TRBV2 TRBD1 few